This T cell receptor (beta chain) was identified during a study of blood T cell repertoires in COVID-19 (dated by TCRdb to 2018 to 2020). For the wider study: The collaborator samples originated in the United States, Italy and Spain and spanned the acute and convalescent phases of COVID-19. The samples were drawn from two sources: the first 160 participants of the ongoing ImmuneRACE study, and 1,254 subjects contributed by 6 global collaborators. A freely available public database, intended as a resource for researchers studying the immune response to SARS-CoV-2, is where the repertoires were released. Sample metadata almost always included a de-identified subject ID, COVID-19 status, age in years and sex. The prospective study material was composed of cDNA or gDNA derived from T cells, B-cell-depleted T cells, or PBMCs. HLA class I and class II types, where available, came from metadata supplied by the sample provider rather than from assay-based typing. Subjects who had been exposed to COVID-19, were actively infected with it, or had recovered from it provided the deeply sampled blood TCRbeta repertoires that made up the dataset. Paper-wide results and their limitations: How much clinical and demographic metadata was included differed by source and by participant, and the metadata was provided uncurated.

The immunoSEQ Assay, a bias-controlled multiplex PCR, was used to amplify TCRbeta CDR3 regions from genomic DNA. Turning to the authors' computational methods: The number of nucleated cells in each sample was estimated by amplification of reference gene primers within the assay. To quantify the absolute abundance of each unique TCRbeta CDR3 rearrangement, sequence reads were collapsed and filtered. For each sample, productive Simpson clonality was calculated by taking the square root of Simpson's diversity index across productive rearrangements. The table comes from immuneACCESS by way of TCRdb, which keeps in-frame sequences with V and J called. Part of the clones is missing from these tables; in studies checked, under half for an unresolved V gene and the rest for unknown reasons. Clone size and V and J calls were adopted from that table, with D and trimming inferred from the DNA. This sample comprises 45,000 to 50,000 clones, 80% to 90% of them detected only once. The ten largest clones capture under 40% of the sample.

The V end gives up 2 bases and the J end 13 bases, leaving 9 bases in the junction not matched to a gene. The CDR3, cysteine through phenylalanine, is 15 amino acids long. Solely the CDR3 DNA is kept, with 45 bases framed from the first base. From a lookup of the germline V gene, CDR1 and CDR2 are MDHEN and SYDVKM. In regard to this clone: It lacks a known antigen. Base qualities are missing; no much larger clone stands one base away.

One collaborating source in Seattle enrolled patients during active infection and followed them longitudinally through the course of disease. The collaborating institutions used their own protocols to collect whole blood in K2EDTA tubes. For TCRbeta analysis, collaborators shipped samples in one of three forms: frozen whole blood, isolated PBMCs, or DNA extracted from either of those sample types. Sequenced input: peripheral blood. The receptor chain draws on TRBV28 and TRBJ2-2, with 11 central nucleotides matching TRBD1. This sequence originates from an elderly woman with COVID-19, enrolled during active disease. The DNA sequence is given as TGTGCCAGCAGTTTAGGGGACAGGGGGAAACGAGTGCTGTTTTTT. Translated, this is CASSLGDRGKRVLFF.